Here is one TCR beta chain with its context. Its antigen specificity is not known. No base quality values were provided; no much bigger clone lies one nucleotide off. This sample is drawn from a study of CD8 T cells in Susac syndrome (dated by TCRdb to between 2018 and 2020). Broadly, across the study: Among the Susac syndrome patients who were sequenced, clinically active disease was present in more than 5 and clinical remission was observed in fewer than 10. The study used repertoire sequencing to test whether antigen drove CD8+ T cell activation and differentiation in Susac syndrome. CD8+ T cell repertoire clonality was compared between around eleven healthy donors, approximately 14 Susac syndrome patients and 15 multiple sclerosis patients. At blood withdrawal, Susac syndrome patients were therapy-naive, treated with corticosteroids (with IVIg additionally given to some), or treated with IVIg alone. What the study reported, not specific to this receptor: The TCR sequencing and HLA analysis was acknowledged to have included a relatively small number of individuals. Clonal expansion was seen in Susac syndrome CD8+ repertoires, peaking in CD8+ TEMRA cells and being greater in clinically active patients than in remitting ones. Around 15 Susac-specific public clones were identified in the total CD8+ repertoire, and roughly five Susac-specific public clones were identified in the CD8+ TEMRA repertoire.

High-throughput TCR beta sequencing profiled peripheral blood CD8+ and CD4+ T cells from healthy donors, Susac syndrome patients and multiple sclerosis patients. The Susac syndrome patients fulfilled recently defined diagnostic criteria for either definite or probable disease. CD8+ TEMRA cells were enriched by FACS, while bulk CD8+ and CD4+ T cells were purified by magnetic negative isolation. Blood was collected in EDTA tubes and processed within 24 hours, with PBMCs isolated through density gradient centrifugation. PBMCs intended for TCR sequencing were cryopreserved in liquid nitrogen and thawed later in a water bath at 37 degrees C. The sorted or isolated CD4+, CD8+ and CD8+ TEMRA cells reached a purity of at least 90%. Clipping removes 4 bases from V and 6 bases from J, with 5 as the unmatched junction base count. Taken from cysteine to phenylalanine, the CDR3 has 14 residues. Kept here is only the CDR3 DNA, which spans 42 bases and is read in frame from base 1.

RNA was extracted using the RNeasy kit, and roughly 0.5 to 1 ug of the RNA was reverse transcribed with random hexamers. TCR beta CDR3 regions were amplified with the immunoSEQ multiplex PCR assay covering 54 Vbeta and 13 Jbeta segments. To correct PCR amplification bias, a synthetic template baseline was used for both primer optimization and computational correction. The original pipeline was this. Reads were assigned to V, D and J genes according to IMGT and analyzed in immunoSEQ Analyzer, with only productive sequences retained. Clonality was computed as one minus Shannon entropy normalized by log2 of the number of productive unique sequences. For each patient and control, public and private clones were evaluated within the 100 most prevalent clones. Clones were defined as Susac-specific when absent from the healthy and MS cohorts, from about a thousand published viral clones and from other ImmuneACCESS disease sequences. TCRdb ran its own pipeline on the public reads, namely fastp trimming at Q25 and MiXCR clone calling, and kept in-frame beta chains. A single entry per CDR3 protein holds the most common genes and DNA from its merged rows. These V and J calls originate from TCRdb's pipeline instead of the authors' own analysis. A total of some 140,000 distinct CDR3 sequences appear in this sample, around 95% of them only once. Under 0.2% of the sample comes from the top ten.

The clonotype comes from a human donor with Susac syndrome. This sequence uses TRBV12-3 or TRBV12-4 and TRBJ2-3; TRBD2 aligns with 9 central bases. The sequencing sample was made of CD8+ T cells from PBMCs. The CDR3 loop reads CASSYGAGGDTQYF. The bases read TGTGCCAGCAGTTACGGCGCGGGAGGGGATACGCAGTATTTT.